This is a list of T cell receptor beta chains from one sample in a study of blood T cell repertoires in COVID-19. Only in-frame clones appear in the TCRdb table, and some are missing; sequencing was by immunoSEQ multiplex PCR. The table records 110,000 to 150,000 clones, about 87% of them present only once. The sample comprised peripheral blood. The source of these receptors is a human donor in a cohort sampled during active COVID-19. Both conserved end residues are part of each CDR3. The order of the fields is V gene, J gene, CDR3 protein.

V: TRBV7-2; J: TRBJ2-3; CDR3: CASSLGGVSGATDTQYF
V: TRBV11-2; J: TRBJ2-2; CDR3: CASSVLGQGASGELFF
V: TRBV24-1; J: TRBJ2-5; CDR3: CATSSWTGGETQYF
V: TRBV4-1; J: TRBJ1-4; CDR3: CASSLMGREGEKLFF
V: TRBV12-5; J: TRBJ1-2; CDR3: CASGPLGHGGYTF
V: TRBV18; J: TRBJ1-4; CDR3: CASSPDRVREKLFF
V: TRBV7-8; J: TRBJ2-1; CDR3: CASDSLAGVLYNEQFF
V: TRBV28; J: TRBJ2-7; CDR3: CASSSPSGTAAYEQYF
V: TRBV19; J: TRBJ2-2; CDR3: CASTWTSGTGELFF
V: TRBV2; J: TRBJ1-1; CDR3: CASSENMRDSLEAFF
V: TRBV14; J: TRBJ1-1; CDR3: CASSRGRERNTEAFF
V: TRBV19; J: TRBJ2-5; CDR3: CASRTSGAETQYF
V: TRBV7-2; J: TRBJ1-3; CDR3: CASSLDTRGTIYF
V: TRBV7-9; J: TRBJ2-1; CDR3: CASSSTVQRGGNEQFF
V: TRBV6-1; J: TRBJ2-7; CDR3: CASSEALPGRWSRSSYEQYF
V: TRBV2; J: TRBJ2-3; CDR3: CASSEERGRADTQYF
V: TRBV28; J: TRBJ2-1; CDR3: CASSLSASSYNEQFF